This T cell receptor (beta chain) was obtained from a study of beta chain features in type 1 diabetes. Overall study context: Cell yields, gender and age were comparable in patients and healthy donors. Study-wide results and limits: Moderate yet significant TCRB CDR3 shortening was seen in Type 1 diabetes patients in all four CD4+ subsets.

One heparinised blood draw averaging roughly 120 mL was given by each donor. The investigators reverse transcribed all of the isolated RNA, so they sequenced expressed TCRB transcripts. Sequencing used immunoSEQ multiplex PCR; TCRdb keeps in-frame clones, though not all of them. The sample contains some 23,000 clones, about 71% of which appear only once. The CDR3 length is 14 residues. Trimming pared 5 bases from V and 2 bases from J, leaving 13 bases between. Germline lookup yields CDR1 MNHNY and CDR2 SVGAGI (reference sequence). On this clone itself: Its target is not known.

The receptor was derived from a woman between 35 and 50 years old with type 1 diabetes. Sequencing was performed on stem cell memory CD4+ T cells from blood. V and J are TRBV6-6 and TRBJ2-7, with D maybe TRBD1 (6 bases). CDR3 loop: CASSKTGLTYEQYF. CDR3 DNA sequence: TGTGCCAGCAGTAAAACAGGGCTCACCTACGAGCAGTACTTC.